A selection of T cell receptor beta chains follows, all from one sample in a study of cytomegalovirus exposure and HLA in healthy donors. Sequencing was performed with immunoSEQ multiplex PCR; in TCRdb, only in-frame clones are kept and a portion is missing. The sample shows 330,000 or so clones, about nine tenths of them seen only once. Sequencing was done on a sample of PBMCs. These receptors came from a woman between 18 and 29 years old in good health and CMV-seronegative. CDR3s include the opening cysteine and the closing phenylalanine or tryptophan. The order of the fields is V gene, J gene, clone size, D gene, CDR3 protein, CDR3 DNA. D genes are given only for firm matches. Only some rows state a clone size, as once, few, many or a class for expanded clones.

TRBV28	TRBJ1-5	NA	NA	CASSTGQPQHF	TGTGCCAGCTCTACCGGTCAGCCCCAGCATTTT
TRBV7-9	TRBJ1-1	NA	NA	CASLGPEGTEAFF	TGTGCCAGCCTGGGCCCGGAAGGAACTGAAGCTTTCTTT
TRBV30	TRBJ1-1	NA	NA	CAWSGGADTEAFF	TGTGCCTGGAGTGGGGGCGCGGACACTGAAGCTTTCTTT
TRBV6-6	TRBJ2-2	NA	NA	CASSSMDYPNTGELFF	TGTGCCAGCAGTTCCATGGACTACCCGAACACCGGGGAGCTGTTTTTT
TRBV5-4	TRBJ1-4	NA	TRBD1	CASSSHGTGGEKLFF	TGTGCCAGCAGCTCCCACGGGACAGGGGGTGAAAAACTGTTTTTT
TRBV7-2	TRBJ1-2	NA	NA	CASSYHDGGSGYTF	TGTGCCAGCAGTTACCACGACGGCGGGTCCGGCTACACCTTC
TRBV15	TRBJ1-4	NA	NA	CATSRDFSGGTTNEKLFF	TGTGCCACCAGCAGAGATTTCTCCGGGGGGACGACTAATGAAAAACTGTTTTTT
TRBV2	TRBJ1-2	NA	NA	CASSEGPAGGYTF	TGTGCCAGCAGTGAAGGCCCGGCGGGTGGCTACACCTTC
TRBV11-2	TRBJ2-5	NA	NA	CASSIAETQYF	TGTGCCAGCAGCATCGCGGAGACCCAGTACTTC
TRBV5-1	TRBJ2-3	NA	TRBD2	CASSLGGTGTSGHTDTQYF	TGCGCCAGCAGCTTGGGGGGTACCGGGACTAGCGGCCACACAGATACGCAGTATTTT
TRBV5-1	TRBJ2-1	NA	TRBD2	CASSPLAGGVYNEQFF	TGCGCCAGCAGCCCACTAGCGGGAGGGGTTTACAATGAGCAGTTCTTC
TRBV6-6	TRBJ2-7	NA	NA	CASSYSTRVYEQYF	TGTGCCAGCAGTTACTCGACGCGGGTTTACGAGCAGTACTTC
TRBV10-3	TRBJ2-1	NA	TRBD2	CAISNDRLAGVGWGNNEQFF	TGTGCCATCAGCAACGACAGACTAGCGGGAGTAGGGTGGGGCAACAATGAGCAGTTCTTC
TRBV27	TRBJ2-1	NA	TRBD2	CASSLVAGGGYNEQFF	TGTGCCAGCAGTTTGGTTGCGGGAGGAGGTTACAATGAGCAGTTCTTC
TRBV6-6	TRBJ1-1	NA	NA	CASSPQGTEAFF	TGTGCCAGCAGCCCCCAGGGCACTGAAGCTTTCTTT
TRBV4-3	TRBJ2-3	NA	TRBD1	CASSLGQAGTDTQYF	TGCGCCAGCAGCCTAGGACAGGCCGGGACAGATACGCAGTATTTT
TRBV2	TRBJ2-5	NA	NA	CASMSETQYF	TGTGCCAGCATGTCGGAGACCCAGTACTTC
TRBV12-5	TRBJ1-2	NA	NA	CASGASGFYGYTF	TGTGCTAGTGGTGCCTCAGGGTTCTATGGCTACACCTTC
TRBV29-1	TRBJ2-1	NA	TRBD2	CSVSGRLATNEQFF	TGCAGCGTATCCGGGAGACTAGCGACCAATGAGCAGTTCTTC
TRBV2	TRBJ2-2	NA	TRBD1	CASPRTGLNTGIPMDTGELFF	TGTGCCTCCCCTCGGACAGGTCTAAACACCGGGATCCCAATGGACACCGGGGAGCTGTTTTTT
TRBV25-1	TRBJ2-5	few	TRBD2	CASSEWEGETQYF	TGTGCCAGCAGTGAATGGGAGGGGGAGACCCAGTACTTC
TRBV4-3	TRBJ1-2	once	NA	CASSQDRQGLARGYTF	TGCGCCAGCAGCCAAGATCGGCAGGGGTTGGCTCGTGGCTACACCTTC
TRBV27	TRBJ2-4	NA	TRBD2	CASSSGSVKNIQYF	TGTGCCAGCAGTAGCGGGAGTGTCAAAAACATTCAGTACTTC
TRBV29-1	TRBJ1-4	NA	TRBD1	CSARGQGAEKLFF	TGCAGCGCCCGTGGACAGGGGGCAGAGAAACTGTTTTTT
TRBV19	TRBJ2-7	NA	TRBD2	CASSRILAGIYEQYF	TGTGCCAGTAGTCGAATCCTAGCGGGTATCTACGAGCAGTACTTC
TRBV19	TRBJ1-1	NA	TRBD1	CASGYTPQQGAGTEAFF	TGTGCCAGTGGGTATACACCACAACAGGGGGCAGGGACTGAAGCTTTCTTT
TRBV6-5	TRBJ2-3	once	NA	CASSYTHYPGTDTQYF	TGTGCCAGCAGTTACACCCACTACCCGGGTACAGATACGCAGTATTTT
TRBV7-6	TRBJ2-2	NA	NA	CASSLDGAGELFF	TGTGCCAGCAGCTTAGACGGGGCCGGGGAGCTGTTTTTT
TRBV29-1	TRBJ1-3	NA	TRBD1	CSVAQGASGNTIYF	TGCAGCGTTGCACAGGGGGCTTCAGGAAACACCATATATTTT
TRBV18	TRBJ2-7	NA	TRBD2	CASSPGLAGYEQYF	TGTGCCAGCTCACCGGGACTAGCGGGTTACGAGCAGTACTTC
TRBV28	TRBJ1-5	once	NA	CASSQGSNQPQHF	TGTGCCAGCAGTCAGGGTAGCAATCAGCCCCAGCATTTT
TRBV18	TRBJ2-7	NA	TRBD1	CASSAGQGPLVYEQYF	TGTGCCAGCTCAGCAGGACAGGGCCCACTCGTCTACGAGCAGTACTTC
TRBV12-5	TRBJ2-7	few	TRBD2	CASGPGGSYEQYF	TGTGCTAGTGGTCCGGGAGGATCCTACGAGCAGTACTTC
TRBV10-3	TRBJ2-7	NA	NA	CAGGGDYYEQYF	TGTGCGGGAGGGGGGGACTACTACGAGCAGTACTTC
TRBV6-5	TRBJ2-1	NA	TRBD2	CASSRGGEQFF	TGTGCCAGCAGTCGGGGGGGTGAGCAGTTCTTC
TRBV29-1	TRBJ2-3	NA	NA	CSVDQGTDTQYF	TGCAGCGTTGATCAGGGCACAGATACGCAGTATTTT
TRBV4-1	TRBJ2-1	NA	TRBD2	CASSRTGLEQFF	TGCGCCAGCAGCCGGACGGGACTAGAGCAGTTCTTC